Included here is one TCR beta chain sequence, with context. These data are taken from a study of blood T cell repertoires in COVID-19. Repertoires were generated with immunoSEQ multiplex PCR, while TCRdb's copy carries only in-frame clones and drops some. The top ten hold approximately 1% of the sample, which has 360,000 or so clones, 88% seen once. The sequencing input was PBMCs or T cells enriched from blood (not recorded which). The source of this sequence is a woman aged 25 to 39 who had been exposed to COVID-19.

CDR3 DNA: TGTGCCAGCAGCCAACCAGGACAGGGAATTTACGAGCAGTACTTC. Residues: CASSQPGQGIYEQYF. The chain recombines TRBV3-1 (or the pseudogene TRBV3-2) with TRBJ2-7, with 8 bases matching TRBD1. CDR1 is LGHDT, CDR2 YNNKEL, per germline (reference sequence). J gave up 4 bases and V 2 bases, and 7 bases lay outside the gene matches. CDR3 length equals 15 residues.